This T cell receptor (beta chain) was captured in a study of Graves' ophthalmopathy and Graves' hyperthyroidism. Notes on this clonotype: Its matching antigen is unknown.

The germline V gene encodes CDR1 SGHRS and CDR2 YFSETQ. V was shortened by 4 bases and J by 0 bases, with 13 bases between the two germline ends. The CDR3 loop spans 16 amino acids. General study results and limits: Clonotypes were expanded in thyroid at above 0.001 frequency, and most also appeared in blood.

RNA transcripts yielded amplified TCR beta CDR3 regions. HTBI primers were used in a first-round RT-PCR, which preceded a second-round multiplex PCR. One entry per CDR3 protein results from TCRdb running MiXCR on the multiplex PCR reads. The table has more than 1,000,000 distinct CDR3 sequences, about two fifths seen once. Other autoimmune disease, uncontrolled infection, pregnancy and lactation led to exclusion. The TCR originated in an adult man with Graves' hyperthyroidism. The gene calls are TRBV5-1 and TRBJ1-4; tentatively, D is TRBD1 (5 bases). Sequencing was done on a sample of peripheral blood or thyroid tissue (not recorded which). The CDR3 DNA reads as TGCGCCAGCAGCGTCCCCGCGACAGCAACTAATGAAAAACTGTTTTTT. Translated: CASSVPATATNEKLFF.